The text below deals with one T cell receptor (beta chain). This specimen belongs to a study of blood T cell repertoires in COVID-19. TCRdb's copy holds only in-frame clones and misses some; the assay was immunoSEQ multiplex PCR. The sample holds 45,000 or so clones; 88% are singletons and the top ten take more than 13%. The sequenced sample consisted of peripheral blood. The sequence was collected from a human donor in a cohort sampled during active COVID-19.

The chain's CDR3 is CASSDRLYEQYF. The CDR3 DNA is TGTGCCAGCAGTGATCGACTTTACGAGCAGTACTTC. This chain joins TRBV25-1 and TRBJ2-7; D gene unclear. Trimming removed 3 bases at V and 4 bases at J, with 7 bases between. Germline CDR1 reads MGHDK; CDR2 reads SYGVNS. CDR3 length equals 12 residues.